The present T cell receptor (beta chain) was sequenced within a study of regulatory T cells in long-lasting Graves disease (dated by TCRdb to about 2021). About the study as a whole: In the newly diagnosed Graves' disease group, patients had been taking antithyroid drugs for less than 3 months. The study was conducted in China and was registered as a clinical trial. A total of roughly 33 samples were covered by TCR sequencing, comprising around 13 persistent and approximately 20 newly diagnosed Graves' disease patients. Peripheral blood TCR sequencing and RNA sequencing compared persistent Graves' disease patients with newly diagnosed Graves' disease patients.

In the germline V gene, CDR1 corresponds to KGHDR and CDR2 to SFDVKD. The CDR3 goes from the cysteine to the phenylalanine over 15 residues. The sequence is cut down to CDR3 DNA, 45 bases in frame from base 1. Summary of the overall study and its limitations: Peripheral blood alone was examined, since thyroid tissue, which constituted the primary lesion, could not be accessed. A larger number of public clonotypes was shared among persistent patients (about 2,700) than among newly diagnosed patients (approximately 1,000). Only the TCR beta chain was sequenced and analyzed. As a limitation, the authors acknowledged that the small sample size may reduce accuracy. Preferential use of TRBV28, TRBJ1-2 and TRBJ2-5 was observed in persistent disease, whereas TRBV20-1 and TRBJ2-1 were favored in newly diagnosed disease. Persistent Graves' disease patients showed lower TCR Shannon entropy and fewer highly expanded clones than newly diagnosed patients, suggesting clonal expansion.

Of note for this clonotype: What this receptor recognizes is not known. One end of the junction does not line up with germline, which may come from a read error.

To prepare the library, multiplex PCR was applied. For sequencing, an Illumina HiSeq 4000 was employed. TCR beta libraries were built with iRepertoire HTBI primers and Arm-PCR amplification of CDR3 regions. PCR products were gel purified before sequencing. Regarding the original processing steps: A total of roughly 67 TRBV and some 13 TRBJ segments were identified across samples and were used for gene usage analysis of CDR3 amino acid clonotypes. Filtered high-quality paired reads were merged into contigs using COPE and FqMerger. BLAST was used to align contigs to IMGT TRBV, TRBD and TRBJ reference genes, with CDR3 defined following IMGT. Any clonotype with a frequency above 0.1% was classified as a highly expanded clone. Shannon entropy served as the measure of repertoire diversity, while the Gini coefficient captured V-J evenness. Public clonotypes were defined as clonotypes shared by more than one individual. The public reads were reanalyzed by TCRdb: fastp trimming at Q25, MiXCR alignment, in-frame beta chains only. Every entry covers one CDR3 protein and lists the most common genes and DNA from its rows. The V and J calls reflect TCRdb's pipeline rather than the authors' work. This sample comprises around 500,000 distinct CDR3 sequences, approximately 15% of them detected only once. 10% of the sample is taken by the ten largest.

Reading the label with the study, this specimen's time point is: newly diagnosed GD, antithyroid drugs for less than 3 months. RNA was extracted from PBMCs in TRIzol for both TCR sequencing and RNA sequencing. The diagnosis of Graves' disease followed American Thyroid Association guidelines. The patients came from an endocrinology department in Xi'an, China. From each patient, about 9.7 milliliters of peripheral blood was collected into an EDTA anticoagulant tube. Ficoll Paque Plus density gradient separation was used to isolate PBMCs, and no additional T cell sorting was done. An Agilent 2100 Bioanalyzer and agarose gel were used to check RNA quality, and a NanoDrop 2000 was used to measure RNA concentration. The sample also formed part of further work on T cells in Graves' hyperthyroidism and ophthalmopathy. That second report states: A patient counted as having stable Graves' hyperthyroidism if no progression to ophthalmopathy occurred over 18 months of follow-up. Hyperthyroidism patients were newly diagnosed, with disease duration under 2 months, and aged 18 to 65 years. Patients with uncontrolled infections, other autoimmune diseases, pregnancy or lactation were excluded. Diagnoses relied on clinical symptoms, serum thyroxine and TRAb, thyroid ultrasound and orbital computed tomography. A first-round RT-PCR of the TCR CDR3 used the HTBI primer set with the Qiagen OneStep RT-PCR kit. Most expanded thyroid clonotypes (frequency above 0.001) were also detected in blood, a finding suggesting that blood repertoires may reflect thyroid immune responses. In cross-validation, a model built on a 13 V-J signature told ophthalmopathy apart from stable hyperthyroidism with about 90% sensitivity and about 81% specificity, and in testing the same model reached 80%/75%. In validation, the model predicted progression to ophthalmopathy a median of about 6 months before onset, with over 60% sensitivity and about 72% specificity. A discovery cohort of roughly 100 patients, roughly 43 with Graves' ophthalmopathy and approximately 60 with stable Graves' hyperthyroidism, was used to find distinguishing TCR V-J signatures. Whether ophthalmopathy could be predicted prospectively was tested in an independent validation cohort made up of 18 hyperthyroidism patients plus 17 patients who later progressed to ophthalmopathy. The roughly 94 discovery patients were randomly split 7:3 into training and test sets. The study also compared thyroid tissue and blood T-cell repertoires from several Graves' hyperthyroidism patients. Once sampling was done, hyperthyroidism patients were given methimazole at a starting dose of 30 mg daily, whereas ophthalmopathy patients were given high-dose intravenous methylprednisolone. Libraries were constructed in a second round of multiplex PCR, after which size selection and purification were performed. Sequencing of the libraries was done on an Illumina HiSeq2000 using paired-end 100 bp reads. SOAPnuke was used to process the raw data, throwing out any read that contained adapters or uncalled bases, had a mean Phred below 15, or lacked an exact constant-primer or identifier match. COPE v1.2.5 was used to merge the high-quality paired reads, and each unique nucleotide sequence was defined as a clonotype. Clonotypes were aligned to IMGT TRBV, TRBD and TRBJ reference segments using MiTCR v1.1. Only V-J combinations with frequency above 0.0001, covering 99% to 99.2% of repertoires, were analysed. A TCS score was defined as the ratio of F50 (clonal expansion) to E x V (chaos), with BLOSUM62-based TCRdist applied between CDR3 peptides within each V-J. Welch's t-statistics and random forest reduced several hundred V-J features to about 13, which were used in a naive Bayes classifier (R e1071). Sample size was not statistically predetermined, and blinding of investigators to group allocation was not performed. The paper reports TCR Vbeta CDR3 sequencing of roughly 140 peripheral blood samples: 40 or so ophthalmopathy, under 80 hyperthyroidism and around 17 progressor patients.

Source: peripheral blood mononuclear cells (PBMCs), taken at new diagnosis, from a patient treated with antithyroid drugs. The chain uses TRBV24-1 and TRBJ2-1; D gene: possibly TRBD2, on 5 matching bases. The receptor's source is a man aged 25 to 40 with Graves disease. Donor details come from another sample of the same person, matched by shared clones. The nucleotides read TGTGCCACCAATGATAGGGCGGGTTACTACAATGAGCAGTTCTTC. Its protein reads: CATNDRAGYYNEQFF.